These T cell receptor beta chains were read from a single sample in a study of metastatic and nonmetastatic thyroid tumors. TCRdb reanalyzed the PCR reads via MiXCR. The repertoire includes tens of thousands of clones, more than 9.5% of them detected once, and under 30% sits in the top ten. Sequenced sample: blood. The source is a female donor with papillary thyroid cancer or a benign thyroid nodule (not recorded which). Some clones in this sample may be carry-over from other donors' samples. Each CDR3 is given with its conserved first and last residue. A D gene is named only where the DNA matches it firmly. Clone size is given for some rows only: seen once, a few or many times, or a class if the clone is expanded.

TGTGCCAGCAGCTTAGGCATTAGCGGGAGGGCGGAGCAGTTCTTC,CASSLGISGRAEQFF,TRBV7-9,many,TRBJ2-1,15,TRBD2
TGTGCCAGCAGATGGGTTAGCGGGAGGAGGAGCACCGGGGAGCTGTTTTTT,CASRWVSGRRSTGELFF,TRBV2,few,TRBJ2-2,17,TRBD2
TGTGCCAGCAGTTTCGGAGCCCGTGTGGCGGGACTAGCGGGCTTATCCTACAATGAGCAGTTCTTC,CASSFGARVAGLAGLSYNEQFF,TRBV12-3/TRBV12-4,many,TRBJ2-1,22,TRBD2
TGTGCCAGTAGCCTAGCGGGAGTGGCCGGGGCCAACGTCCTGACTTTC,CASSLAGVAGANVLTF,TRBV19,many,TRBJ2-6,16,TRBD2
TGTGCCAGCACCGGGACAGATGGGGACAAAGTCCTGACTTTC,CASTGTDGDKVLTF,TRBV6-1,NA,TRBJ2-6,14,TRBD1
TGCAGTGCTAGAGATCTGACTCCGGGACAGGGGGCCTATGGCTACACCTTC,CSARDLTPGQGAYGYTF,TRBV20-1,NA,TRBJ1-2,17,TRBD1
TGCAGTGCTAGAGCCCGACAGAAGGTTCGCGAGCAGTACTTC,CSARARQKVREQYF,TRBV20-1,many,TRBJ2-7,14,NA
TGTGCCAGCAGCCCCCGGGACAGGGAGGCGACCCAGTACTTC,CASSPRDREATQYF,TRBV7-6,NA,TRBJ2-5,14,TRBD1
TGCAGTGCTAGCAAGCCGATGGGTAGTCAGCCCCAGCATTTT,CSASKPMGSQPQHF,TRBV20-1,many,TRBJ1-5,14,NA
TGCAGTGCTAAAGCACAGAACACTGAAGCTTTCTTT,CSAKAQNTEAFF,TRBV20-1,many,TRBJ1-1,12,NA
TGTGCCAGCAGCCCCCAACAGTGGATAGGGGGCTTTGGCTACACCTTC,CASSPQQWIGGFGYTF,TRBV9,NA,TRBJ1-2,16,TRBD1
TGTGCCAGCAGCCATAGACAGGGTGACTACGAGCAGTACTTC,CASSHRQGDYEQYF,TRBV7-2,NA,TRBJ2-7,14,TRBD1
TGTGCCAGCAGTTTTAGGGCAGCCAATTCACCCCTCCACTTT,CASSFRAANSPLHF,TRBV28,few,TRBJ1-6,14,NA
TGTGCCAGCAGTCAGGGGACTAGATTCTACGAGCAGTACTTC,CASSQGTRFYEQYF,TRBV6-1,many,TRBJ2-7,14,TRBD2
TGCGCCAGCAGTGTGACAGGGCTTGGCTCCTACGAGCAGTACTTC,CASSVTGLGSYEQYF,TRBV10-2,many,TRBJ2-7,15,TRBD1
TGTGCCAGTAGTATAACTCATCCGGGCGGCAAGGAGACCCAGTACTTC,CASSITHPGGKETQYF,TRBV19,many,TRBJ2-5,16,NA
TGCAGTGCGAGGACTAGCGGGAGATGGTCCTACAATGAGCAGTTCTTC,CSARTSGRWSYNEQFF,TRBV20-1,many,TRBJ2-1,16,TRBD2
TGTGCCAGTAGTATACGTTTCGGGACAGGGGGCTACGAGCAGTACTTC,CASSIRFGTGGYEQYF,TRBV19,many,TRBJ2-7,16,TRBD1
TGTGCCAGCAGTCCCAGGGGCGCGGACACCGGGGAGCTGTTTTTT,CASSPRGADTGELFF,TRBV28,many,TRBJ2-2,15,NA
TGTTCTAGCAGTGAAGGAGGGGCCTACGAGCAGTACTTC,CSSSEGGAYEQYF,TRBV6-1,few,TRBJ2-7,13,NA
TGCGCCAGCAGCTTGATGACGGGAGGGCCATACGAGCAGTACTTC,CASSLMTGGPYEQYF,TRBV5-1,many,TRBJ2-7,15,TRBD2
TGCAGTGCTAGAGATGAGGAGGAAAAACTGTTTTTT,CSARDEEEKLFF,TRBV20-1,medium-sized,TRBJ1-4,12,NA
TGTGCCAGCAGTAGGACAGGGCCTGGGGCCAACGTCCTGACTTTC,CASSRTGPGANVLTF,TRBV28,many,TRBJ2-6,15,TRBD1
TGTGCCAGCAGTTCGGTAGACAGGACCCACGAGCAGTACTTC,CASSSVDRTHEQYF,TRBV27,few,TRBJ2-7,14,NA
TGCAGTGCTCCCATCCGGGGGTTCAATTCACCCCTCCACTTT,CSAPIRGFNSPLHF,TRBV20-1,many,TRBJ1-6,14,NA
TGTGCCAGCAGTTTCGCAGGGTGGGGGTTCGAGCAGTACTTC,CASSFAGWGFEQYF,TRBV27,many,TRBJ2-7,14,NA
TGCAGCGTGGGGCCGGGACAGGGTATGTCGGGTGAAGCTTTCTTT,CSVGPGQGMSGEAFF,TRBV29-1,many,TRBJ1-1,15,TRBD1
TGCGCCAGCAGCCAACAAGTCTCTAGCAATCAGCCCCAGCATTTT,CASSQQVSSNQPQHF,TRBV4-1,NA,TRBJ1-5,15,NA
TGTGCCAGCAGCCCCCTCGGGCAGGGGAACACTGAAGCTTTCTTT,CASSPLGQGNTEAFF,TRBV5-5,many,TRBJ1-1,15,NA
TGTGCCTGGAGAAACAGCCCTCCCGGAGCTTTCTTT,CAWRNSPPGAFF,TRBV30,many,TRBJ1-1,12,NA
TGTGCCAGCAGCAGCCGACTAGCGGGCATTTACGAGCAGTACTTC,CASSSRLAGIYEQYF,TRBV11-2,NA,TRBJ2-7,15,TRBD2
TGCGCCAGCAGCTTGGGAACAGGGAATCAGCCCCAGCATTTT,CASSLGTGNQPQHF,TRBV5-1,NA,TRBJ1-5,14,NA
TGTGCCAGTAGTAGGCTAGCGGGAGACAATGAGCAGTTCTTC,CASSRLAGDNEQFF,TRBV19,many,TRBJ2-1,14,TRBD2
TGTGCCAGCACTCGGGACTCAACTAATGAAAAACTGTTTTTT,CASTRDSTNEKLFF,TRBV12-3/TRBV12-4,many,TRBJ1-4,14,NA
TGTGCCGCCTATGGACAGGGAGGGAACGAGCAGTACTTC,CAAYGQGGNEQYF,TRBV30,many,TRBJ2-7,13,NA
TGTGCCACCAGCTCAACTAGCGGGAGTTCAGATACGCAGTATTTT,CATSSTSGSSDTQYF,TRBV15,many,TRBJ2-3,15,TRBD2
TGTGCCAGCAGTTACCAGGGACATCTTAGTGAGCAGTTCTTC,CASSYQGHLSEQFF,TRBV6-6,many,TRBJ2-1,14,NA
TGTGCCAGCAGCCAAAGGGGACCCCTTCAAGAGACCCAGTACTTC,CASSQRGPLQETQYF,TRBV3-1,many,TRBJ2-5,15,NA
TGTGCCAGCAGCTTTGTCAATGAGCAGTTCTTC,CASSFVNEQFF,TRBV11-2,many,TRBJ2-1,11,NA
TGTGCCAGCAGTTTCGGAACGGGGACGGGCGACTATGGCTACACCTTC,CASSFGTGTGDYGYTF,TRBV28,NA,TRBJ1-2,16,NA
TGTGCCAGCTCAGAGGACAGGAACACTGAAGCTTTCTTT,CASSEDRNTEAFF,TRBV18,many,TRBJ1-1,13,NA
TGCGCCAGCAGTGAGGGCAGGGGATACTACGAGCAGTACTTC,CASSEGRGYYEQYF,TRBV10-2,many,TRBJ2-7,14,NA
TGCAGTGCTACCCCGGACTACTCCTACGAGCAGTACTTC,CSATPDYSYEQYF,TRBV20-1,many,TRBJ2-7,13,NA
TGTGCCAGCAGCCCAAGGTGGGGGGCCAGCTCCTACAATGAGCAGTTCTTC,CASSPRWGASSYNEQFF,TRBV11-2,once,TRBJ2-1,17,NA
TGCGCCAGCAGCTTGGCGGGGACAGATACGCAGTATTTT,CASSLAGTDTQYF,TRBV5-1,many,TRBJ2-3,13,NA